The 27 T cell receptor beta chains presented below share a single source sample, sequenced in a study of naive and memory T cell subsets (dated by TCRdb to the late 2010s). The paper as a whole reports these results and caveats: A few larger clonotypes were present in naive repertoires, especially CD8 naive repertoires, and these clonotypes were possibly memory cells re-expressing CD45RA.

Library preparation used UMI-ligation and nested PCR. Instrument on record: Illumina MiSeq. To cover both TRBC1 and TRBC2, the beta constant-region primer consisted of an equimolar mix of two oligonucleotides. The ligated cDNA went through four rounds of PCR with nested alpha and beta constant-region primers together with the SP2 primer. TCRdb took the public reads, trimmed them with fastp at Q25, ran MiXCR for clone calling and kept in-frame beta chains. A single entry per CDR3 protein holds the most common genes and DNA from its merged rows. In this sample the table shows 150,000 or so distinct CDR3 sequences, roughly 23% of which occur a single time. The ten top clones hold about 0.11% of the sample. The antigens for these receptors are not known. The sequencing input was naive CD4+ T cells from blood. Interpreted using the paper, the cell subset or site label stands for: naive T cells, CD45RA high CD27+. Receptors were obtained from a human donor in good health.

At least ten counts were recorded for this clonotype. In DNA, the CDR3 is TGTGCCATCAGTGAATTTGGGGGTGACACTGAAGCTTTCTTT. Translation: CAISEFGGDTEAFF. The chain has TRBV10-3 and TRBJ1-1, with a weak D call TRBD1 (5 bases). Per germline, CDR1 ENHRY and CDR2 SYGVKD. Trimming cost V 3 bases and J 3 bases, with 11 bases left between them. The length of the CDR3 is 14 residues.

The CDR3 region has the DNA TGCAGTGCTGCAACAGGGTCTTATGGCTACACCTTC. Its protein is CSAATGSYGYTF. The chain combines TRBV20-1 with TRBJ1-2, with D possibly TRBD1 on 6 matching bases. Per the germline V gene, CDR1 is DFQATT and CDR2 is SNEGSKA (reference sequence). The germline V and J ends were trimmed by 5 bases and 5 bases, with 12 bases remaining between them. The CDR3 covers 12 residues.

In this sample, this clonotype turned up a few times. The CDR3 spells CASSEITGGTEAFF. The CDR3 nucleotides read TGTGCCAGCAGTGAAATCACAGGAGGGACTGAAGCTTTCTTT. The V gene is TRBV6-1, the J gene TRBJ1-1, with D perhaps TRBD1 (5 bases). The CDR3 spans 14 residues. The germline V gene encodes CDR1 MNHNS and CDR2 SASEGT. V lost 2 bases to trimming and J lost 5 bases, with 12 bases between them.

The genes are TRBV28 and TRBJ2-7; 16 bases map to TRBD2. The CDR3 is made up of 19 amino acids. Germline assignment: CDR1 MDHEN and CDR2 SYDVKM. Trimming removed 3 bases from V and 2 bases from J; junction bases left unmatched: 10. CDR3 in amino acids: CASSFVGLAGGLSPYEQYF. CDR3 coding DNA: TGTGCCAGCAGTTTTGTGGGACTAGCGGGAGGGTTATCACCCTACGAGCAGTACTTC.

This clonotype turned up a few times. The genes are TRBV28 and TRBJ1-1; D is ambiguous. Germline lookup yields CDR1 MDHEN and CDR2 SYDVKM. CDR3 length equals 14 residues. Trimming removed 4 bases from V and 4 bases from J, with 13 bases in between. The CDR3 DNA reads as TGTGCCAGCAGTTCTCAGACGTCTAGCACTGAAGCTTTCTTT. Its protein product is CASSSQTSSTEAFF.

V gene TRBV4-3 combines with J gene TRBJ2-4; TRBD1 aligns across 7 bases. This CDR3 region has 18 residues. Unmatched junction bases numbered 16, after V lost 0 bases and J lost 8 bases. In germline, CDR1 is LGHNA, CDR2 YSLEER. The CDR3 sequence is CASSQEPQRQGVTDIQYF. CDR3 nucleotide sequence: TGCGCCAGCAGCCAAGAACCCCAGAGACAGGGAGTGACGGACATTCAGTACTTC.

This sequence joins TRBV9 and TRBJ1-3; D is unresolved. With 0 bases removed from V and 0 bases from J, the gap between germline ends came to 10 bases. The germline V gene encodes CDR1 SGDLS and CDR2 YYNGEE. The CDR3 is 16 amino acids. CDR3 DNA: TGTGCCAGCAGCGTAGTACCGAGAGACTCTGGAAACACCATATATTTT. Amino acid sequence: CASSVVPRDSGNTIYF.

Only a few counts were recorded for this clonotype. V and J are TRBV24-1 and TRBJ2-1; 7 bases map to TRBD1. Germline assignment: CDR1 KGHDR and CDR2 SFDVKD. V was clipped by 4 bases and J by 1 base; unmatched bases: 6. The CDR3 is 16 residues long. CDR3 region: CATSDYRQGSYNEQFF. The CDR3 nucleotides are TGTGCCACCAGTGACTATAGACAGGGATCCTACAATGAGCAGTTCTTC.

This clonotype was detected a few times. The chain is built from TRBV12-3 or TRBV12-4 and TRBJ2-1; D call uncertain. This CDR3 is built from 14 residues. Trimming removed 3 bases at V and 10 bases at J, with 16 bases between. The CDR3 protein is CASSFVEYQREQFF. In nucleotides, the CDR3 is TGTGCCAGCAGTTTCGTCGAGTACCAACGGGAGCAGTTCTTC.

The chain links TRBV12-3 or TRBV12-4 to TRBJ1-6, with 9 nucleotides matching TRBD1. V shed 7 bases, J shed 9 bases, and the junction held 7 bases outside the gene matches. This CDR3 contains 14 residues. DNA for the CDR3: TGTGCCAGCACCCCGGACAGGGGCCCTTCACCCCTCCACTTT. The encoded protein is CASTPDRGPSPLHF.

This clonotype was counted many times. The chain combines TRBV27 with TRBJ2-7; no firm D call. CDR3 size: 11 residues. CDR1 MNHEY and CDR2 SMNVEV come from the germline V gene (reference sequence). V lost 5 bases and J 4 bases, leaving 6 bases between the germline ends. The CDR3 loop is CASSTVYEQYF. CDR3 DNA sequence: TGTGCCAGCAGTACCGTATACGAGCAGTACTTC.

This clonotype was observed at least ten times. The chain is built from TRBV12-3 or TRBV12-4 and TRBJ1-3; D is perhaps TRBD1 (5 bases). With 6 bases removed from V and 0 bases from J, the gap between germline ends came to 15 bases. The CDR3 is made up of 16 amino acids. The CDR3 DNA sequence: TGTGCCAGCAGCTTACCAGCAGGGACCTCTGGAAACACCATATATTTT. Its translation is CASSLPAGTSGNTIYF.

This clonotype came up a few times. The CDR3 reads CSARVAGGPSTDTQYF. The CDR3 bases are TGCAGTGCTAGAGTAGCGGGAGGGCCTAGCACAGATACGCAGTATTTT. The J gene is TRBJ2-3, the V gene TRBV20-1, with TRBD2 matching 11 bases. Germline loops: CDR1 DFQATT, CDR2 SNEGSKA (reference sequence). V shed 1 base and J 0 bases; nucleotides not matched to a gene: 3. CDR3 size: 16 residues.

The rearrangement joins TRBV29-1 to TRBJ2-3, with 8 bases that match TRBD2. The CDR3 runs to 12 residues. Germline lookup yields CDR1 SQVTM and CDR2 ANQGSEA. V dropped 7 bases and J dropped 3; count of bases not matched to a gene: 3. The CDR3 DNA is TGCAGCGGCGGGGGGATGACAGATACGCAGTATTTT. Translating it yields CSGGGMTDTQYF.

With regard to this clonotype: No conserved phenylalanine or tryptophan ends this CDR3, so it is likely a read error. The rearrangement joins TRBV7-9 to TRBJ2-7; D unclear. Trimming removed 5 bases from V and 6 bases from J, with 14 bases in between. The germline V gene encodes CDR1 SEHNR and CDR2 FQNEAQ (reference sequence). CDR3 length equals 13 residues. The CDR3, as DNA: TGTGCCAGCAGCGGCGCTGTATTTGGCGAGCAGTACTCC. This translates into CASSGAVFGEQYS.

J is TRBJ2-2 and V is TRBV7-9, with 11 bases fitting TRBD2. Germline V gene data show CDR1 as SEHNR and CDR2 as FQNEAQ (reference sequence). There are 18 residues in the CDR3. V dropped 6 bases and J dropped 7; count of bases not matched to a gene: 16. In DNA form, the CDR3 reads TGTGCCAGCAGTTCCTCGATGTTAGCGGGAGGGGACGTCGGGGAGCTGTTTTTT. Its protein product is CASSSSMLAGGDVGELFF. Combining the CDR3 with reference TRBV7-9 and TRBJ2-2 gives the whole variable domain DTGVSQNPRHKITKRGQNVTFRCDPISEHNRLYWYRQTLGQGPEFLTYFQNEAQLEKSRLLSDRFSAERPKGSFSTLEIQRTEQGDSAMYLCASSSSMLAGGDVGELFFGEGSRLTVL.

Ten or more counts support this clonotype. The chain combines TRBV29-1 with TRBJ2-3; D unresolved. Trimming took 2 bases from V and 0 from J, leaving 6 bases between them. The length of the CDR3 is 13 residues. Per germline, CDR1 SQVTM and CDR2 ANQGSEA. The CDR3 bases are TGCAGCGTTGAAAACCCTAGCACAGATACGCAGTATTTT. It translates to CSVENPSTDTQYF.

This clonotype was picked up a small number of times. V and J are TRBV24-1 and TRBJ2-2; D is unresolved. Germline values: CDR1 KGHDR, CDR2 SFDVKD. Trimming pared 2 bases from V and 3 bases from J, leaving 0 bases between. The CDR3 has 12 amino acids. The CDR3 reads CATSDYTGELFF. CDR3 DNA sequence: TGTGCCACCAGTGATTACACCGGGGAGCTGTTTTTT.

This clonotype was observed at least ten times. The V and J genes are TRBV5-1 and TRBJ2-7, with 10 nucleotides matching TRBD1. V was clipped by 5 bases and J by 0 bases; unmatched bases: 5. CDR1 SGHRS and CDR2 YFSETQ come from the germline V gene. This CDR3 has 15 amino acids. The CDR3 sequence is CASSSGQGSSYEQYF. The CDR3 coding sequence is TGCGCCAGCAGTTCGGGACAGGGGAGCTCCTACGAGCAGTACTTC.

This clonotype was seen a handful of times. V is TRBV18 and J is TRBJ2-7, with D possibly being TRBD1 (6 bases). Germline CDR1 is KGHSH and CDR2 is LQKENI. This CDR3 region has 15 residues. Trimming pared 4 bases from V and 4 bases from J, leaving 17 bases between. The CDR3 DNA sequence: TGTGCCAGCTCACAGAAGTGGGGGACAAATTACGAGCAGTACTTC. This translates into CASSQKWGTNYEQYF.

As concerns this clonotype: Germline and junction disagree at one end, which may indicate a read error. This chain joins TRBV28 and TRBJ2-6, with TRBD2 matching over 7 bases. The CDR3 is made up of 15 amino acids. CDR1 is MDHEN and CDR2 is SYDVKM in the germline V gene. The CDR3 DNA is TGTGCCAGCAGTGTATGGGGGGGTGGGGCCAACGTCCTGACTTTC. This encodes CASSVWGGGANVLTF. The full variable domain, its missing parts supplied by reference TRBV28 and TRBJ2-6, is DVKVTQSSRYLVKRTGEKVFLECVQDMDHENMFWYRQDPGLGLRLIYFSYDVKMKEKGDIPEGYSVSREKKERFSLILESASTNQTSMYLCASSVWGGGANVLTFGAGSRLTVL.

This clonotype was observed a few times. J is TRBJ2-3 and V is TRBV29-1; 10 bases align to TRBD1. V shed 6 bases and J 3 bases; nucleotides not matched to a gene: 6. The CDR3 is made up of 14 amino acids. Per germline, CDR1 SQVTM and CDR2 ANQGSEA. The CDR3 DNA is TGCAGCGTAGACAGGGGGCTCGGGACAGATACGCAGTATTTT. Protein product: CSVDRGLGTDTQYF.

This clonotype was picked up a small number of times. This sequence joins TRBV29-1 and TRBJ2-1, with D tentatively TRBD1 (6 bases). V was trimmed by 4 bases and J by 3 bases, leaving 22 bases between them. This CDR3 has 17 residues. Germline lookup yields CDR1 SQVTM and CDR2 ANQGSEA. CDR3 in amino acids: CSVVGQEGGRGYNEQFF. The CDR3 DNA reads TGCAGCGTTGTAGGGCAGGAAGGGGGTCGGGGCTACAATGAGCAGTTCTTC.

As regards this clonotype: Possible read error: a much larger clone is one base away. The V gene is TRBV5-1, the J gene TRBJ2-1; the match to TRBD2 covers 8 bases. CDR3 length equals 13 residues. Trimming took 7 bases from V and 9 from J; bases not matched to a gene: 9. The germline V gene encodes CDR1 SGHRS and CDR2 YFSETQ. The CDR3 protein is CASGRTSSGEQFF. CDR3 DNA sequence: TGCGCCAGCGGCAGGACTAGCAGCGGTGAGCAGTTCTTC.

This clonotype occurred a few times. Here the CDR3 DNA reads TGCAGTGCTAGTCTCGGGAGCTCCTACAATGAGCAGTTCTTC. Translation: CSASLGSSYNEQFF. V and J are TRBV20-1 and TRBJ2-1; D possibly corresponds to TRBD2 (6 bases). CDR1 is DFQATT, CDR2 SNEGSKA, per germline (reference sequence). The CDR3 spans 14 residues. V gave up 3 bases and J gave up 0 bases, with 9 bases separating them.

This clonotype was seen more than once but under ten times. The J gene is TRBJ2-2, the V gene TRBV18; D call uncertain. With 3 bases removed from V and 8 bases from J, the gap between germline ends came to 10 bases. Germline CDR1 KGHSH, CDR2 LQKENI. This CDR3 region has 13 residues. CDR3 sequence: CASSPEPQGELFF. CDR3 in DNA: TGTGCCAGCTCACCGGAGCCGCAAGGGGAGCTGTTTTTT.

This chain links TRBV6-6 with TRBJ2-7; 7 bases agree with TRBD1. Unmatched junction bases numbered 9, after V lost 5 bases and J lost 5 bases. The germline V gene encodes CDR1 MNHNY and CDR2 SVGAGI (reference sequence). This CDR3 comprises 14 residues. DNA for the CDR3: TGTGCCAGCAGTCGACAGGGTCTGCCTGACGAGCAGTACTTC. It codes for CASSRQGLPDEQYF.